This TCR beta chain is drawn from a study of blood T cell repertoires in COVID-19. Profiled with immunoSEQ multiplex PCR; TCRdb holds only in-frame clones, not every one. The repertoire holds approximately 140,000 clones, with approximately 80% as singletons. Deletions cut 2 bases from V and 8 bases from J, with 8 bases between. Germline V lookup: CDR1 KGHDR, CDR2 SFDVKD. This CDR3 comprises 13 residues. The chain links TRBV24-1 to TRBJ1-4; TRBD1 might be the D (5 bases). This TCR came from a man aged 55 to 70 with active or convalescent COVID-19. Sequencing was performed on peripheral blood. The DNA of the CDR3 is TGTGCCACCAGTGATTCAGGGTTGGAAAAACTGTTTTTT. It yields the protein CATSDSGLEKLFF.